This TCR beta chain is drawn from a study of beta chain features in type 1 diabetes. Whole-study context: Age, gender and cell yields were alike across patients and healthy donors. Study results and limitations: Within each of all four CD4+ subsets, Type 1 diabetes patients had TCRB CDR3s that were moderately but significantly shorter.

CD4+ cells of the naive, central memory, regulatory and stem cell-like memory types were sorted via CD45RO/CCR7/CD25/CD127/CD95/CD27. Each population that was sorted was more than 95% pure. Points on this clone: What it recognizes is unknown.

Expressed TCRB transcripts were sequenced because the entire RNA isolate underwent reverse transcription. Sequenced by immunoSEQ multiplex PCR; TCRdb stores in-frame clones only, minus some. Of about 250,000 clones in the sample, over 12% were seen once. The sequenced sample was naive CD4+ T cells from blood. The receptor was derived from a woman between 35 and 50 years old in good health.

The CDR3 sequence is CAREGRRTDTQYF. The CDR3, as DNA: TGTGCCAGAGAGGGCCGCCGCACAGATACGCAGTATTTT. The J gene is TRBJ2-3, the V gene TRBV2; tentatively, D is TRBD2 (5 bases). Trimming took off 9 bases at V and 1 base at J, with 11 bases between the two ends. Germline CDR1 reads SNHLY; CDR2 reads FYNNEI. The CDR3 is made up of 13 amino acids.